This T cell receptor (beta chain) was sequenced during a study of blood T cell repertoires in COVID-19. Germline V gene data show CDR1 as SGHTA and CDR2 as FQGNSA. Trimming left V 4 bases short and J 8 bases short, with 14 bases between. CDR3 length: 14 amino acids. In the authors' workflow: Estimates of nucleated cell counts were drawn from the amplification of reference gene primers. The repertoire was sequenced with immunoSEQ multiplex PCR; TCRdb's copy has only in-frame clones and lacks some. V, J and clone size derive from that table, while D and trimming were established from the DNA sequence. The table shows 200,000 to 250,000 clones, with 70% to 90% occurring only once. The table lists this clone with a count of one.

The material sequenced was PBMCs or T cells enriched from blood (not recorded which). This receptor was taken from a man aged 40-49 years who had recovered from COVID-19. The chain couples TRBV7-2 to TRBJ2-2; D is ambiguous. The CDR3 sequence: CASSSAPWAGELFF. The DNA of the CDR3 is TGTGCCAGCAGCTCGGCCCCCTGGGCGGGGGAGCTGTTTTTT. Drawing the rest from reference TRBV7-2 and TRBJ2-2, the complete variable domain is GAGVSQSPSNKVTEKGKDVELRCDPISGHTALYWYRQSLGQGLEFLIYFQGNSAPDKSGLPSDRFSAERTGGSVSTLTIQRTQQEDSAVYLCASSSAPWAGELFFGEGSRLTVL.